This TCR beta chain was recorded in a study of blood T cells in healthy people across ages. Trimming left V 0 bases short and J 3 bases short, with 20 bases between. The germline V gene has CDR1 LGHNA and CDR2 YNFKEQ. This CDR3 contains 19 residues. It was with a sample-barcoded 5' primer and a J-beta primer mix that a second PCR of about 7 to 12 cycles was run. From each sample, at least 2.5 million paired-end reads containing CDR3 were obtained. Using its own MiXCR run on the 5' RACE reads, TCRdb lists one record per CDR3 protein. The sample contains more than 800,000 distinct CDR3 sequences, 25% to 35% of which appear only once.

The genes are TRBV4-2 and TRBJ2-2; tentative D call: TRBD1 (6 bases). The source of this sequence is a woman of 80 years or more in good health. What was sequenced was blood. In DNA form, the CDR3 reads TGTGCCAGCAGCCAAGACGAGGGCAGGGGTTGGTCTGACACCGGGGAGCTGTTTTTT. Protein sequence: CASSQDEGRGWSDTGELFF.